Sequencing of this TCR beta chain was carried out in a study of blood T cell repertoires in COVID-19 (dated by TCRdb to 2020 to 2022). The study in broad terms: Samples covering the acute and convalescent phases of COVID-19 were provided by collaborators in the United States, Italy and Spain. The prospective study material was composed of cDNA or gDNA derived from T cells, B-cell-depleted T cells, or PBMCs. Deeply sampled blood TCRbeta repertoires from subjects exposed to, actively infected with, or recovered from COVID-19 were included in the dataset. A freely available public database, intended as a resource for researchers studying the immune response to SARS-CoV-2, is where the repertoires were released. Samples came from the ongoing ImmuneRACE study (first 160 participants) plus 1,254 subjects from 6 global collaborators. A de-identified subject ID, COVID-19 status, age in years and sex were almost always included in the sample metadata. Where HLA class I and class II types were available, the types were taken from metadata supplied by the sample provider, not from assay-based typing. What the research found in general, with its limitations: The quantity of clinical and demographic metadata differed by source and by participant and was supplied without curation.

TCRbeta CDR3 regions were amplified from genomic DNA using the immunoSEQ Assay, a bias-controlled multiplex PCR. Concerning the study's data processing: Nucleated cell counts per sample were estimated from amplification of reference gene primers within the assay. To quantify the absolute abundance of each unique TCRbeta CDR3 rearrangement, sequence reads were collapsed and filtered. For each sample, productive Simpson clonality was calculated as the square root of Simpson's diversity index across productive rearrangements. Here the immuneACCESS table is served through TCRdb, limited to in-frame sequences with V and J called. Missing clones are a known gap in these copies; in checked studies unresolved V genes cover under half, and the rest lacks a known reason. The D gene and trimming were derived from the DNA, and the V and J assignments and clone size from that table. The table for this sample lists 70,000 to 80,000 clones; about 80% of them were counted only once. 40% to 50% of the sample belongs to the ten largest clones.

This clone was observed a handful of times. Its antigen remains unidentified. The record has no base qualities; no much larger clone is one base away. The collaborating institutions used their own protocols to collect whole blood in K2EDTA tubes. For TCRbeta analysis, collaborator samples were shipped as frozen whole blood, as isolated PBMCs, or as DNA extracted from either sample type. Material for sequencing was peripheral blood. The sequence was collected from a man aged 80 or over with acute or convalescent COVID-19.

The CDR3: CASSLDQGNQPQHF. The DNA reads TGTGCCAGCAGTCTCGACCAGGGAAATCAGCCCCAGCATTTT. The chain links TRBV2 with TRBJ1-5; the D gene is possibly TRBD1, with 5 bases matching. From a lookup of the germline V gene, CDR1 and CDR2 are SNHLY and FYNNEI. Relative to germline, V is 5 bases shorter and J is 4 bases shorter, with 12 bases between their ends. From cysteine to phenylalanine, the CDR3 is 14 amino acids long. CDR3 DNA is the only sequence kept; it has 42 bases, read in frame from the first base.